This section outlines one T cell receptor (beta chain) sequence together with its context. Its antigen is unknown. This specimen comes from a study of PD-1 blockade in mismatch repair-deficient tumors. Study-wide points: After pembrolizumab, tumor-resident clones rose rapidly, then generally contracted before radiologic responses.

Produced via immunoSEQ multiplex PCR; TCRdb's table is partial and in-frame only. The sample yields roughly 49,000 clones, 65% to 80% seen once. Germline CDR1 MNHGY, CDR2 SVAAGI. Trimming removed 4 bases from V and 0 bases from J, with 12 bases in between. CDR3 length: 15 amino acids. V and J are TRBV6-9 and TRBJ1-1; no clear D. Sequenced here: PBMCs, sampled before pembrolizumab treatment. The clonotype comes from an adult with mismatch repair-deficient cancer. CDR3 sequence: CASSSKRHMNTEAFF. The CDR3 DNA follows: TGTGCCAGCAGTTCCAAACGGCATATGAACACTGAAGCTTTCTTT.